A single T cell receptor (beta chain) is shown here with its context. These data are taken from a study of blood T cell repertoires in COVID-19. As for the study in general: Italy, Spain and the United States were the sources of the convalescent and acute COVID-19 samples.

The CDR3 has 16 amino acids. With 3 bases clipped from V and 0 bases from J, the junction kept 7 bases outside the gene matches. Per germline, CDR1 SGHRS and CDR2 YFSETQ. TCRdb's copy holds only in-frame clones and misses some; the assay was immunoSEQ multiplex PCR. The sample holds 72,000 or so clones; about nine tenths are singletons and the top ten take roughly 14%. This chain links TRBV5-1 with TRBJ1-1; 8 nucleotides line up with TRBD1. The source of this sequence is a woman aged 60 to 75 with acute or convalescent COVID-19. Material: peripheral blood. The CDR3 here is CASSSRDRNLNTEAFF. CDR3 sequence (DNA): TGCGCCAGCAGCTCCCGGGACAGGAATCTGAACACTGAAGCTTTCTTT.